This entry is about one T cell receptor (beta chain). Antigen unknown. The sample is drawn from a study of cytomegalovirus exposure and HLA in healthy donors. It was with 60 Vbeta and 13 Jbeta primers that the PCR ran. How the authors handled the data: A later analysis tallied approximately 87 million unique TCR beta chains, around 10 million of them shared. The data were produced by immunoSEQ multiplex PCR, yet TCRdb's version contains in-frame clones alone and is incomplete. The DNA was the basis for D and trimming; V, J and clone size are from that table. The sample holds roughly 140,000 clones, around 79% seen once. Germline loops: CDR1 SQVTM, CDR2 ANQGSEA. This CDR3 spans 14 amino acids. Between the trimmed V and J ends, which lost 0 bases and 2 bases, there was a span of 10 bases. Study conclusions and caveats: Relative to the roughly 700-donor mean, N-insertions were reportedly fewer in an Asian-associated ancestry cluster in a later analysis. Prior analysis indicated that the majority of TCR beta V segments exhibited productivity approximately 90% or approximately 30% of the time.

For this donor, CMV serostatus was not recorded. The sequencing input was PBMCs. V is TRBV29-1 and J is TRBJ1-1, with D unresolved. The receptor was derived from a human donor in good health. CDR3 sequence reads: CSVEDIRTNTEAFF. The CDR3 nucleotides read TGCAGCGTTGAAGATATACGTACTAACACTGAAGCTTTCTTT.